The TCR beta chain under discussion was sequenced for a study of blood T cell repertoires in COVID-19. Study-level background: The United States, Italy and Spain provided the acute and convalescent COVID-19 samples.

This clone was seen once. The Seattle site enrolled patients during active infection and followed them longitudinally. Authors' processing steps: Counts of nucleated cells, estimated from reference gene primer amplification, were obtained. Libraries were prepared by immunoSEQ multiplex PCR; TCRdb keeps only in-frame clonotypes and omits some of them. The V and J calls and clone size were taken over from that table, and D and trimming were inferred from the DNA. The profile shows about 530,000 clones, 85% to 90% of them singletons. The length of the CDR3 is 15 residues. Germline CDR1 and CDR2: SNHLY and FYNNEI. The V segment lost 6 bases and the J segment 2 bases; nucleotides outside the gene matches: 6.

Sequenced sample: peripheral blood. V and J are TRBV2 and TRBJ1-5; 8 bases match TRBD1. The sequence derives from a woman aged 45-59 years with COVID-19, enrolled during active disease. CDR3 sequence: CASRAGTGGNQPQHF. DNA for the CDR3: TGTGCCAGCAGAGCCGGGACAGGCGGCAATCAGCCCCAGCATTTT.